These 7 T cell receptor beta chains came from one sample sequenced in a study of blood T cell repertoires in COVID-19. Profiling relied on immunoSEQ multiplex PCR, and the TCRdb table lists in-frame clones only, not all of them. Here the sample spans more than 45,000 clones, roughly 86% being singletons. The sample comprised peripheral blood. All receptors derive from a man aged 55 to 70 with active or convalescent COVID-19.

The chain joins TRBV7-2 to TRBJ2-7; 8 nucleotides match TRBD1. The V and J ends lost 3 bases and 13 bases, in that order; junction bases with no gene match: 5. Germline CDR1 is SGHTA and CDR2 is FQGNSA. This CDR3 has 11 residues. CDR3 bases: TGTGCCAGCAGCTTTCGGGACAGGCCCTACTTC. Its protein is CASSFRDRPYF. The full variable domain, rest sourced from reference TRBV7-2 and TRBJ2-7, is GAGVSQSPSNKVTEKGKDVELRCDPISGHTALYWYRQSLGQGLEFLIYFQGNSAPDKSGLPSDRFSAERTGGSVSTLTIQRTQQEDSAVYLCASSFRDRPYFGPGTRLTVT.

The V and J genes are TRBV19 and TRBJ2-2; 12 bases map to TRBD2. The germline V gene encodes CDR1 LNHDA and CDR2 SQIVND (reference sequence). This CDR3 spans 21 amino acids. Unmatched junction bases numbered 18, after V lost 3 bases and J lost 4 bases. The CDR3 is CASSISTSGGYFSWGTGELFF. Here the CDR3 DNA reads TGTGCCAGTAGTATTTCGACTAGCGGGGGCTACTTTTCGTGGGGCACCGGGGAGCTGTTTTTT.

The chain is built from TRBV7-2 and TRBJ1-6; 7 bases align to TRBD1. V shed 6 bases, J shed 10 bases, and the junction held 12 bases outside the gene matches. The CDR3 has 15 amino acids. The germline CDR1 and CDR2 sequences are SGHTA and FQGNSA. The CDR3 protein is CASRSQGLGGSPLHF. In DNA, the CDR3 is TGTGCCAGCAGATCACAGGGGCTGGGGGGCTCACCCCTCCACTTT.

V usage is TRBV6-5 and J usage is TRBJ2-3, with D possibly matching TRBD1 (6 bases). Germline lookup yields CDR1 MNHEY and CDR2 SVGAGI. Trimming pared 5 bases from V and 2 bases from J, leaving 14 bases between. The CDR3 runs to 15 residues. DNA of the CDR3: TGTGCCAGCAGTAGCGACAGGATTCTCACAGATACGCAGTATTTT. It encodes CASSSDRILTDTQYF.

The CDR3 region is CASSQFPRGGEQYF. The CDR3 coding sequence is TGCGCCAGCAGCCAATTTCCCAGGGGCGGCGAGCAGTACTTC. The chain recombines TRBV5-1 with TRBJ2-7, with TRBD1 as a possible D gene (6 bases). V shed 4 bases and J shed 6 bases, with 17 bases lying between them. This CDR3 contains 14 residues. Germline CDR1 is SGHRS and CDR2 is YFSETQ.

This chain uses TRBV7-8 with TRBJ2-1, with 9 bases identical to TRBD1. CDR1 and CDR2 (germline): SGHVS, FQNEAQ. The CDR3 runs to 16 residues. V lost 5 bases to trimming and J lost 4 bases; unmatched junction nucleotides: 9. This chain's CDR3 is CASSVRQGDAYNEQFF. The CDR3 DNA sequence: TGTGCCAGCAGCGTCCGACAGGGGGATGCTTACAATGAGCAGTTCTTC. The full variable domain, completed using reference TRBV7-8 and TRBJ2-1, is GAGVSQSPRYKVAKRGQDVALRCDPISGHVSLFWYQQALGQGPEFLTYFQNEAQLDKSGLPSDRFFAERPEGSVSTLKIQRTQQEDSAVYLCASSVRQGDAYNEQFFGPGTRLTVL.

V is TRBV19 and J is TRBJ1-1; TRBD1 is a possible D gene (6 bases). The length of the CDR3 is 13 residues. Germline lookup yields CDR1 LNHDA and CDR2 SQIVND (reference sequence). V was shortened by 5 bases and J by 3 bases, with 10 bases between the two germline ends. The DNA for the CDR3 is TGTGCCAGTAGTCCACAGGGAGACACTGAAGCTTTCTTT. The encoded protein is CASSPQGDTEAFF. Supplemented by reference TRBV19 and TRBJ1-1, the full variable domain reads DGGITQSPKYLFRKEGQNVTLSCEQNLNHDAMYWYRQDPGQGLRLIYYSQIVNDFQKGDIAEGYSVSREKKESFPLTVTSAQKNPTAFYLCASSPQGDTEAFFGQGTRLTVV.